The source of this T cell receptor beta chain is a study of PD-1 blockade in classical Hodgkin lymphoma. Study in general: Each patient was given nivolumab 3 mg/kg through a vein every 2 weeks.

Findings of the study overall: CD4+ TCR diversity climbed significantly by C4D1, unlike CD8+ TCR diversity. Repertoires differed for reasons still undefined, possibly disease activity or prior therapy. Patients who responded completely had about the same baseline diversity as newly diagnosed patients.

TCRdb's copy holds only in-frame clones and misses some; the assay was immunoSEQ multiplex PCR. This sample yields around 25,000 clones, of which roughly 68% are seen a single time; about an eighth belongs to the top ten. Between the trimmed V and J ends, which lost 3 bases and 3 bases, there was a span of 12 bases. The CDR3 has 14 residues. CDR1 SGHTA and CDR2 FQGNSA come from the germline V gene. About this clone: The antigen remains unidentified.

With no exception, relapse followed autologous stem cell transplantation in all patients, and brentuximab vedotin exposure varied. This rearrangement joins TRBV7-2 to TRBJ2-7; D remains unclear. The sample consisted of peripheral blood mononuclear cells (PBMCs), taken before the second cycle of nivolumab. The receptor's source is a human donor with classical Hodgkin lymphoma. CDR3 nucleotides: TGTGCCAGCAGCTTGTTCGGGCGGTTCTACGAGCAGTACTTC. It is translated as CASSLFGRFYEQYF.